The following is a T cell receptor (beta chain) sequence with its context. Trimming took off 4 bases at V and 7 bases at J, with 16 bases between the two ends. The CDR3 runs 14 residues. Germline values: CDR1 SGHDT, CDR2 YYEEEE. The data were produced by immunoSEQ multiplex PCR, yet TCRdb's version contains in-frame clones alone and is incomplete. Of 90,000 to 95,000 clones listed, over 65% are singletons. This sample is drawn from a study of radiation and T cells in renal cell carcinoma. Time point given: baseline pretreatment blood. As for treatment: 15 Gy SBRT to primary tumor, nephrectomy 4 weeks later.

This TCR was sampled from a man aged 60-69 years with renal cell carcinoma. J is TRBJ2-3 and V is TRBV5-6; D call uncertain. The source material was blood, sampled from a patient whose treatment included radiotherapy and nephrectomy. CDR3 region: CASSIYGQAYTQYF. CDR3 DNA sequence: TGTGCCAGCAGCATATACGGCCAGGCCTATACGCAGTATTTT.